The clone carrying this TCR beta chain was counted many times. The data belong to a study of T cells in Graves' hyperthyroidism and ophthalmopathy. This CDR3 comprises 16 residues. The trim removed 0 bases at V and 5 bases at J, leaving 9 bases unmatched. Per germline, CDR1 SGDLS and CDR2 YYNGEE. There were TCR beta CDR3 regions amplified from RNA transcripts. The TCR CDR3 was amplified in a first-round RT-PCR using the HTBI primer set. TCRdb passed the multiplex PCR reads through MiXCR, listing each CDR3 protein once. This sample has some 740,000 distinct CDR3 sequences, with around 15% found just once.

V usage is TRBV9 and J usage is TRBJ2-5; 8 bases match TRBD2. Material: blood. The clonotype was recovered from a woman between 18 and 30 years old with Graves' hyperthyroidism. The CDR3 protein is CASSVEAGGGTETQYF. The CDR3 DNA reads TGTGCCAGCAGCGTAGAGGCGGGAGGAGGAACCGAGACCCAGTACTTC.